This TCR beta chain was sequenced in a study of cytomegalovirus exposure and HLA in healthy donors. Turning to the study itself: A data release that came early held about 89 million unique TCRs from HLA-typed donors.

Study-wide findings and caveats: Reports state that TCR beta sequences accurately predicted most subjects' HLA-A and HLA-B alleles.

Donors were ostensibly healthy at sampling, although undocumented immune exposures were probable. The PCR made use of 60 Vbeta and 13 Jbeta primers. In the original analysis: Approximately 73 million unique TCR beta chains, 10 million to 14 million shared, were counted in a later analysis. Assay used: immunoSEQ multiplex PCR; TCRdb lists only in-frame clones, some missing. That table furnishes V, J and clone size, whereas the DNA furnished D and trimming. The sample comprises approximately 170,000 clones, 70% to 80% of which are singletons, and roughly 1.5% rests with the top ten. For this clone: Its target is unknown.

There are 15 residues in the CDR3. Germline V CDR1 and CDR2: SGHAT, FQNNGV. Trimming removed 2 bases at V and 11 bases at J, with 21 bases between. The sequence came from a man in his forties or fifties in good health and CMV-seronegative. Material for sequencing was PBMCs. The V gene is TRBV11-2, the J gene TRBJ2-5; possibly TRBD1 for D (6 bases). The CDR3 sequence: CASSLNGGAEMKQYF. The CDR3 DNA follows: TGTGCCAGCAGCTTAAATGGGGGCGCCGAAATGAAGCAGTACTTC. Combining the CDR3 with reference TRBV11-2 and TRBJ2-5 gives the whole variable domain EAGVAQSPRYKIIEKRQSVAFWCNPISGHATLYWYQQILGQGPKLLIQFQNNGVVDDSQLPKDRFSAERLKGVDSTLKIQPAKLEDSAVYLCASSLNGGAEMKQYFGPGTRLLVL.